Listed here is a single T cell receptor (beta chain). Antigen: not known. Clones were sequenced by immunoSEQ multiplex PCR, and TCRdb holds only the in-frame ones, with some missing. The table includes hundreds of thousands of clones, 80% to 90% detected once. The donors belonged to the approximately 120-subject validation cohort, separate from the roughly 700-subject first cohort. These data originate in a study of cytomegalovirus exposure and HLA in healthy donors. Study-level points and caveats: Cytomegalovirus status was reportedly diagnosed by the classifier with high specificity and sensitivity. Despite most TCR sequences being rare, some public TCRs occurred in many donors. Later, an analysis found that TCR clusters from the first cohort tended to co-occur in the 120 or so validation repertoires.

The sequence was obtained from a man aged 18 to 29 in good health and CMV-seronegative. The sample consisted of PBMCs.

CDR3 DNA sequence: TGTGCCAGCAGCTACGGACAGGCCTACGAGCAGTACTTC. Protein product: CASSYGQAYEQYF. The V gene is TRBV5-4, the J gene TRBJ2-7, with 7 bases aligning to TRBD1. Germline V CDR1 and CDR2: SGHNT, YYREEE (reference sequence). The ends lost 3 bases at V and 2 bases at J; junction bases unmatched: 2. The CDR3 runs to 13 residues.